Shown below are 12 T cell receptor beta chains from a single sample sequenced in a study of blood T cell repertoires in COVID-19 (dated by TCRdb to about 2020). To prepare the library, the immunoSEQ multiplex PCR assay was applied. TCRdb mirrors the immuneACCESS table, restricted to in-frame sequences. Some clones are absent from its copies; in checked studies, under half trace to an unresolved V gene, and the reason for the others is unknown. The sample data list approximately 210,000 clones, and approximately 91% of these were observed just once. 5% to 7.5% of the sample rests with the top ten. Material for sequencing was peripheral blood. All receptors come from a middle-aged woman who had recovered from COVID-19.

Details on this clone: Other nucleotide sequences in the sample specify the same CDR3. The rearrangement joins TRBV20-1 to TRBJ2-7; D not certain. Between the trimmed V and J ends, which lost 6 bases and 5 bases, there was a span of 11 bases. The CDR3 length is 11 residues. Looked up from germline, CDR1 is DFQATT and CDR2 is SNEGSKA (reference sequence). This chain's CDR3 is CSARSGHEQYF. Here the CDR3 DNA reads TGCAGTGCCAGGTCCGGCCACGAGCAGTACTTC.

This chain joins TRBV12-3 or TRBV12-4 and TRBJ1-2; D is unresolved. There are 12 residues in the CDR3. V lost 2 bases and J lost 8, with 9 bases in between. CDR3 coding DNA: TGTGCCAGCAGTTTATGGGCTGGCGGCTACACCTTC. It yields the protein CASSLWAGGYTF.

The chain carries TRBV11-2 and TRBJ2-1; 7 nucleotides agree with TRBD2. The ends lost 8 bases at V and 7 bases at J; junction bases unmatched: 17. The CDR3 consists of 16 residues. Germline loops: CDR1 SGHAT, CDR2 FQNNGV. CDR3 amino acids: CASERFGLAASNEQFF. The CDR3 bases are TGTGCCAGCGAGAGGTTCGGGCTAGCGGCCTCAAATGAGCAGTTCTTC.

The CDR3 here is CASSQGASGQETQYF. Here the CDR3 DNA reads TGTGCCAGCAGCCAAGGGGCTAGCGGACAAGAGACCCAGTACTTC. The gene calls are TRBV3-1 (or the pseudogene TRBV3-2) and TRBJ2-5; 7 nucleotides align to TRBD2. Germline trimming cut 1 base from V and 2 bases from J; bases unmatched to any gene: 4. Germline values: CDR1 LGHDT, CDR2 YNNKEL (reference sequence). The CDR3 runs to 15 residues.

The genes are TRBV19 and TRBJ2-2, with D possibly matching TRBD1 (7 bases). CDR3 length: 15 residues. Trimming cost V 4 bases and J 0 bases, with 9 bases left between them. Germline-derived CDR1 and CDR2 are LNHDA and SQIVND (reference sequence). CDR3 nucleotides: TGTGCCAGTAGTAGCGGGACAGCGAACACCGGGGAGCTGTTTTTT. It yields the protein CASSSGTANTGELFF. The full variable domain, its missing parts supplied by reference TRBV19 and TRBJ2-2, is DGGITQSPKYLFRKEGQNVTLSCEQNLNHDAMYWYRQDPGQGLRLIYYSQIVNDFQKGDIAEGYSVSREKKESFPLTVTSAQKNPTAFYLCASSSGTANTGELFFGEGSRLTVL.

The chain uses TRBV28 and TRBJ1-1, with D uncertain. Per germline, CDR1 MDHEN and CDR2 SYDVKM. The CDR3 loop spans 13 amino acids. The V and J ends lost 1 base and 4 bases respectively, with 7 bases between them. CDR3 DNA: TGTGCCAGCAGTTTATCCCAGATCACTGAAGCTTTCTTT. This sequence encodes CASSLSQITEAFF.

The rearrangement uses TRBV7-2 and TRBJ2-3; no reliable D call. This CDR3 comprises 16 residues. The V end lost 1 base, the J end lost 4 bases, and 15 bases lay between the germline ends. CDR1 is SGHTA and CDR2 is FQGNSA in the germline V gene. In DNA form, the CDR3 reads TGTGCCAGCAGCTTAGGGCCGGGTGGCAGCGCAGATACGCAGTATTTT. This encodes CASSLGPGGSADTQYF.

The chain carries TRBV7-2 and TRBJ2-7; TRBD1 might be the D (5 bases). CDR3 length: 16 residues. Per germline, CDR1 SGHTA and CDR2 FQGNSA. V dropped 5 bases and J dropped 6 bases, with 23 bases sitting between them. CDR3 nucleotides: TGTGCCAGCAGCCCTACCCCCGCAGGGCTGGGTTTCGAGCAGTACTTC. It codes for CASSPTPAGLGFEQYF. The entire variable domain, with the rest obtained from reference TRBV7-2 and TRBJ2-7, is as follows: GAGVSQSPSNKVTEKGKDVELRCDPISGHTALYWYRQSLGQGLEFLIYFQGNSAPDKSGLPSDRFSAERTGGSVSTLTIQRTQQEDSAVYLCASSPTPAGLGFEQYFGPGTRLTVT.

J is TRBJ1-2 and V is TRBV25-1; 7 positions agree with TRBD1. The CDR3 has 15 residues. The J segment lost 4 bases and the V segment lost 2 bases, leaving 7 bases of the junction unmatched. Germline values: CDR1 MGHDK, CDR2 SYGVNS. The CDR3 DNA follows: TGTGCCAGCAGTGAACCGGGACAGCTACTCTATGGCTACACCTTC. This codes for CASSEPGQLLYGYTF.

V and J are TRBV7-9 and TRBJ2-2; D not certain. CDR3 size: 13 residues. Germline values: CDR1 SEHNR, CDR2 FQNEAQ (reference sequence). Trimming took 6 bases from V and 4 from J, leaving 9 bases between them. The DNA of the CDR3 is TGTGCCAGCAGACCTGCCGGCACCGGGGAGCTGTTTTTT. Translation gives CASRPAGTGELFF. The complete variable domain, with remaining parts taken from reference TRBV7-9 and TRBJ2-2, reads DTGVSQNPRHKITKRGQNVTFRCDPISEHNRLYWYRQTLGQGPEFLTYFQNEAQLEKSRLLSDRFSAERPKGSFSTLEIQRTEQGDSAMYLCASRPAGTGELFFGEGSRLTVL.

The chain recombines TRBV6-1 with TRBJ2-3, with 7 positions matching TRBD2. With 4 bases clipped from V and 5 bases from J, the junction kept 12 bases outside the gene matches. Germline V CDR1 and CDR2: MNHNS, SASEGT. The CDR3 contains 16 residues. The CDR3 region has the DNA TGTGCCAGCAGTGCTCGGGGGGACGCGAACCTAGATACGCAGTATTTT. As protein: CASSARGDANLDTQYF.

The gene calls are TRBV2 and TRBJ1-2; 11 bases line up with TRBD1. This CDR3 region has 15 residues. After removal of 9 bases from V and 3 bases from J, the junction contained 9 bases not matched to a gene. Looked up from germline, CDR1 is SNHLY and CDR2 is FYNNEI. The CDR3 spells CASNRDRGYDYGYTF. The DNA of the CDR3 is TGTGCCAGTAACCGGGACAGGGGGTACGACTATGGCTACACCTTC.